The 10 T cell receptor beta chains presented below share a single source sample, sequenced in a study of control samples from healthy donors and cancer patients. Clones were sequenced by immunoSEQ multiplex PCR, and TCRdb holds only the in-frame ones, with some missing. The sample lists some 200,000 clones, about 93% occurring once. The sequenced sample consisted of blood. These receptors were obtained from a man aged 50 to 59 in good health.

V usage is TRBV6-5 and J usage is TRBJ1-2; a possible D gene is TRBD1 (5 bases). Germline values: CDR1 MNHEY, CDR2 SVGAGI. The CDR3 runs to 15 residues. V gave up 10 bases and J gave up 4 bases, with 22 bases separating them. In DNA form, the CDR3 reads TGTGCCACCACAACTTCAGGGTTCATCGCCTATGGCTACACCTTC. This codes for CATTTSGFIAYGYTF.

DNA for the CDR3: TGTGCCAGCAGGCCCCCGGGCTATGGCTACACCTTC. The encoded protein is CASRPPGYGYTF. The chain carries TRBV28 and TRBJ1-2; unclear D gene. Trimming removed 6 bases from V and 4 bases from J, with 9 bases in between. The CDR3 has 12 amino acids. Germline V gives CDR1 MDHEN, CDR2 SYDVKM.

As concerns this clone: Other nucleotide sequences in the sample specify the same CDR3. The V gene is TRBV3-1 (or the pseudogene TRBV3-2), the J gene TRBJ2-1; 8 bases are shared with TRBD2. This CDR3 is 16 amino acids long. Germline CDR1 reads LGHDT; CDR2 reads YNNKEL (reference sequence). The V gene end was trimmed by 2 bases and the J gene end by 2 bases; junction bases not matched to a gene: 5. The CDR3 bases are TGTGCCAGCAGCCAAAGTAGCGGGGATACCTACAATGAGCAGTTCTTC. It yields the protein CASSQSSGDTYNEQFF.

The genes are TRBV28 and TRBJ2-7, with D maybe TRBD1 (6 bases). Trimming took off 7 bases at V and 2 bases at J, with 15 bases between the two ends. The CDR3 is 14 amino acids. Germline CDR1 and CDR2: MDHEN and SYDVKM. CDR3: CASTSGTSPYEQYF. Here the CDR3 DNA reads TGTGCCAGCACCTCCGGGACATCCCCCTACGAGCAGTACTTC.

This chain connects TRBV14 to TRBJ1-4; D is ambiguous. The CDR3 totals 15 residues. V was shortened by 2 bases and J by 0 bases, with 7 bases between the two germline ends. Germline V gene lookup returns CDR1 SGHDN and CDR2 FVKESK. The CDR3 region has the DNA TGTGCCAGCAGCCAAATTGCCGCAACTAATGAAAAACTGTTTTTT. Its protein is CASSQIAATNEKLFF.

The CDR3 loop is CARGGLMYNEQFF. The CDR3 region has the DNA TGTGCCAGAGGGGGTTTGATGTACAATGAGCAGTTCTTC. The V gene is TRBV28, the J gene TRBJ2-1; maybe TRBD1 (6 bases). The CDR3 runs to 13 residues. Looked up from germline, CDR1 is MDHEN and CDR2 is SYDVKM. V lost 9 bases and J 4 bases, leaving 13 bases between the germline ends.

This chain links TRBV9 with TRBJ1-3; TRBD1 aligns across 8 bases. The CDR3 is 14 amino acids. Germline lookup yields CDR1 SGDLS and CDR2 YYNGEE. V was clipped by 0 bases and J by 9 bases; unmatched bases: 5. Written as DNA, the CDR3 is TGTGCCAGCAGCGTAGGGCAGGGGGCCGTCACCATATATTTT. Translation: CASSVGQGAVTIYF. Complete variable domain (other parts from reference TRBV9 and TRBJ1-3): DSGVTQTPKHLITATGQRVTLRCSPRSGDLSVYWYQQSLDQGLQFLIQYYNGEERAKGNILERFSAQQFPDLHSELNLSSLELGDSALYFCASSVGQGAVTIYFGEGSWLTVV.

The chain carries TRBV7-2 and TRBJ1-5; D perhaps matches TRBD1 (5 bases). The CDR3 length is 13 residues. CDR1 and CDR2 from the germline V gene are SGHTA and FQGNSA. Trimming removed 1 base from V and 7 bases from J, with 8 bases in between. The CDR3 nucleotides read TGTGCCAGCAGCTTAGGGAGGGGACAGCCCCAGCATTTT. Translating gives CASSLGRGQPQHF.

The chain has TRBV19 and TRBJ1-3, with D maybe TRBD1 (5 bases). Germline V gene sequence: CDR1 LNHDA, CDR2 SQIVND (reference sequence). This CDR3 region has 14 residues. V lost 9 bases and J 4 bases, leaving 16 bases between the germline ends. Written as DNA, the CDR3 is TGTGCCAGCGCCCCAGGGAAAAGAGGAAACACCATATATTTT. This gives the protein CASAPGKRGNTIYF.

As regards this clone: An end of the junction differs from the germline gene, which may be a read error. V and J are TRBV18 and TRBJ2-5, with 9 positions matching TRBD2. Looked up from germline, CDR1 is KGHSH and CDR2 is LQKENI. The CDR3 totals 14 residues. The CDR3 coding sequence is TGTGCCGGCTCCCGACTAGCGGTACAAGAGACCCAGTACTTC. Protein sequence: CAGSRLAVQETQYF.